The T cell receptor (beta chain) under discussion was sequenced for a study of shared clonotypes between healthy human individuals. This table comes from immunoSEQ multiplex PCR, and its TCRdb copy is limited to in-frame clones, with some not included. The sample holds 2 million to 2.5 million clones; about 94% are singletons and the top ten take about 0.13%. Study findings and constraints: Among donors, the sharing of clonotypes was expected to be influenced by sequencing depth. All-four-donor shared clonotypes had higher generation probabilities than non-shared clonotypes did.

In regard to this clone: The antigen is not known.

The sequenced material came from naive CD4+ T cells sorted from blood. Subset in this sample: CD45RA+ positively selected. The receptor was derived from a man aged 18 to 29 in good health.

The CDR3 bases are TGTGCCAGCAGCTTAGAACGGACAGACTACGAGCAGTACTTC. This sequence encodes CASSLERTDYEQYF. The chain links TRBV11-2 to TRBJ2-7, with D possibly TRBD1 on 6 matching bases. Germline assignment: CDR1 SGHAT and CDR2 FQNNGV. V lost 0 bases and J 3 bases, leaving 9 bases between the germline ends. The CDR3 is 14 amino acids.